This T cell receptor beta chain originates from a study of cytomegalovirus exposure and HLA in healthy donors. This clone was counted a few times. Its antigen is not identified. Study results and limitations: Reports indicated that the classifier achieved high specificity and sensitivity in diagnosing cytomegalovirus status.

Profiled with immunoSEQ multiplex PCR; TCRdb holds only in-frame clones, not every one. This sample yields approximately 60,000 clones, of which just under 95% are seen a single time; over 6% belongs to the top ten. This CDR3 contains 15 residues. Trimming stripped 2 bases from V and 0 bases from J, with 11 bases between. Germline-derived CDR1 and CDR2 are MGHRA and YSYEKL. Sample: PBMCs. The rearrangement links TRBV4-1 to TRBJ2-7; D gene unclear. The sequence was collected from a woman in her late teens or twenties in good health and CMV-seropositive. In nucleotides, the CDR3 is TGCGCCAGCAGCCAACAACCCCGGAGCTCCTACGAGCAGTACTTC. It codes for CASSQQPRSSYEQYF.